This TCR beta chain was identified during a study of T cell repertoires in cytomegalovirus infection. In the study overall: Well-studied HLA-B-restricted CMV epitopes were used in the study alongside recently identified HLA-C-restricted ones. Public TCR beta signatures indicated both CMV infection and matching HLA type. Study-level findings and limits: Carriers of CMV and the relevant HLA type were discriminated by public TCR beta frequency. In two of eight donors, the top clonotype was HLA-C-restricted CMV-specific.

TCRdb re-called the reads through MiXCR, storing one row per CDR3 protein. Of 830,000 or so distinct CDR3 sequences listed, roughly 33% were seen once; the top ten hold 9.5% to 15%. The CDR3 runs 19 residues. Losses at the gene ends were 0 bases for V and 0 bases for J; bases not matched to a gene: 10. From germline, CDR1 is DFQATT and CDR2 SNEGSKA (reference sequence). In regard to this clonotype: Antigen unknown.

The chain combines TRBV20-1 with TRBJ2-2; TRBD2 agrees at 10 bases. This receptor was obtained from a human donor in good health (CMV status not recorded). Some clones in this sample may be carry-over from other donors' samples. Sequencing used cultured CD8+ T cells from PBMCs, obtained from culture after CMV antigen stimulation. CDR3 DNA: TGCAGTGCTAGAGATAGAGGACTAGCGGACCCTGCGAACACCGGGGAGCTGTTTTTT. This sequence encodes CSARDRGLADPANTGELFF.